Each of the 10 T cell receptor beta chains below was sequenced from the same sample in a study of CD8 T cells in ankylosing spondylitis. In TCRdb, the 5' RACE reads were re-called with MiXCR into one record per CDR3 protein. The table includes about 360,000 distinct CDR3 sequences, 20% to 25% detected once. The sample was blood, either unsorted or a sorted T cell fraction (not recorded which). The receptors originated from a male donor with ankylosing spondylitis or in good health (not recorded which).

The gene calls are TRBV29-1 and TRBJ2-2; 10 nucleotides align to TRBD2. The CDR3 sequence is 14 residues long. V lost 4 bases, J lost 3 bases, and 2 bases stayed unmatched. Germline V gene lookup returns CDR1 SQVTM and CDR2 ANQGSEA. CDR3 residues: CSVGTSGHTGELFF. CDR3 DNA: TGCAGCGTTGGGACTAGCGGCCACACCGGGGAGCTGTTTTTT.

This clonotype was seen a handful of times. The rearrangement links TRBV24-1 to TRBJ2-1; D call uncertain. This CDR3 is 13 amino acids long. V shed 5 bases and J shed 0 bases, with 4 bases lying between them. The germline V gene encodes CDR1 KGHDR and CDR2 SFDVKD. CDR3 protein: CATSVNSYNEQFF. DNA for the CDR3: TGTGCCACCAGTGTTAACTCCTACAATGAGCAGTTCTTC.

This clonotype was counted only a few times. The V gene is TRBV9, the J gene TRBJ2-1; no definite D call. CDR3 length: 14 residues. V lost 6 bases and J lost 9, with 19 bases in between. Germline assignment: CDR1 SGDLS and CDR2 YYNGEE. The DNA for the CDR3 is TGTGCCAGCACCCGTCGGTACGCTCGTCGTGAGCAGTTCTTC. Protein product: CASTRRYARREQFF.

This CDR3 is CSASSDEPYEQYF. The CDR3 coding sequence is TGCAGTGCTAGCTCGGATGAGCCCTACGAGCAGTACTTC. This rearrangement joins TRBV20-1 to TRBJ2-7; D not resolved. Germline CDR1 reads DFQATT; CDR2 reads SNEGSKA (reference sequence). V was pared by 3 bases and J by 2 bases, with 11 bases between. The CDR3 sequence is 13 residues long.

The chain couples TRBV28 to TRBJ2-3, with D perhaps matching TRBD2 (5 bases). The CDR3 covers 11 residues. V shed 5 bases and J shed 13 bases, with 13 bases lying between them. Germline loops: CDR1 MDHEN, CDR2 SYDVKM. This CDR3 reads CASSGPLAKYF. DNA of the CDR3: TGTGCCAGCAGTGGACCCCTAGCAAAGTATTTT.

This clonotype was counted between two and nine times. The rearrangement uses TRBV5-1 and TRBJ2-7; 7 nucleotides match TRBD1. After removal of 4 bases from V and 5 bases from J, the junction contained 6 bases not matched to a gene. The CDR3 has 13 residues. CDR1 is SGHRS, CDR2 YFSETQ, per germline. The CDR3 sequence: CASSLWTGNEQYF. The CDR3 bases are TGCGCCAGCAGCCTATGGACAGGAAACGAGCAGTACTTC.

This clonotype occurred a few times. The V and J genes are TRBV6-2 or TRBV6-3 and TRBJ2-7; possibly TRBD2 for D (6 bases). The CDR3 extends over 15 amino acids. In germline, CDR1 is MNHEY, CDR2 SVGEGT. Trimming took off 6 bases at V and 3 bases at J, with 18 bases between the two ends. CDR3 in DNA: TGTGCCAGCAGCCCCCGGGGGTCCCAAAACTACGAGCAGTACTTC. As protein: CASSPRGSQNYEQYF.

As DNA, the CDR3 is TGTGCCAGCAGCCAACTGGGGGAGCGGGGGTTCACAGATACGCAGTATTTT. Translating it yields CASSQLGERGFTDTQYF. The V call is TRBV7-9, the J call TRBJ2-3; 8 positions agree with TRBD2. V lost 5 bases, J lost 2 bases, and 12 bases stayed unmatched. CDR1 and CDR2 from the germline V gene are SEHNR and FQNEAQ (reference sequence). The CDR3 totals 17 residues.

This clonotype was found a few times. This chain joins TRBV27 and TRBJ2-7; D uncertain. The ends were cut back, 4 bases at V and 0 bases at J, with 7 bases in the middle. Germline V gene lookup returns CDR1 MNHEY and CDR2 SMNVEV (reference sequence). The length of the CDR3 is 13 residues. The CDR3 coding sequence is TGTGCCAGCAGTTCCGCTTTCTCCTACGAGCAGTACTTC. Translating gives CASSSAFSYEQYF.

The chain couples TRBV24-1 to TRBJ2-1; D possibly corresponds to TRBD1 (5 bases). Trimming took 9 bases from V and 6 from J, leaving 14 bases between them. The CDR3 is 13 residues long. Germline CDR1 and CDR2: KGHDR and SFDVKD. CDR3 protein: CATGFGQGNEQFF. CDR3 bases: TGTGCCACCGGCTTTGGCCAGGGCAATGAGCAGTTCTTC.